A selection of T cell receptor beta chains follows, all from one sample in a study of T cells after yellow fever vaccination. TCRdb re-called the 5' RACE reads with MiXCR, one entry per CDR3 protein. Counted here are about 310,000 distinct CDR3 sequences, roughly 3.5% occurring once; the ten biggest clones make up around 22%. The input for sequencing was PBMCs, taken on the day of the yellow fever booster vaccination. These receptor sequences come from a man in his late teens or twenties who received the YFV17D yellow fever vaccine. Each CDR3 is given with its conserved first and last residue. A D gene is named only where the DNA matches it firmly. Some rows have no size entry. The others give once, few or many, or a class for an expanded clone.

V,size,D,J,CDR3,DNA
TRBV25-1,few,-,TRBJ1-2,CASSESEGYTF,TGTGCCAGCAGTGAATCTGAAGGCTACACCTTC
TRBV20-1,many,-,TRBJ1-2,CSARVTSGGYTF,TGCAGTGCTAGAGTAACCTCGGGCGGCTACACCTTC
TRBV15,many,TRBD1,TRBJ1-1,CATRWDSRLTEAFF,TGTGCCACCAGATGGGACAGCCGGTTAACTGAAGCTTTCTTT
TRBV5-4,-,TRBD1,TRBJ2-2,CASSSGQLAGELFF,TGTGCCAGCAGCTCGGGACAGCTTGCCGGGGAGCTGTTTTTT
TRBV2,many,TRBD2,TRBJ2-5,CANSGGQETQYF,TGTGCCAACAGCGGGGGACAAGAGACCCAGTACTTC
TRBV28,many,TRBD1,TRBJ2-5,CASSRPGTAGETQYF,TGTGCCAGCAGTAGGCCGGGGACAGCCGGGGAGACCCAGTACTTC
TRBV12-3/TRBV12-4,-,-,TRBJ2-7,CASRRPNGFEQYF,TGTGCCAGCAGACGGCCCAATGGGTTCGAGCAGTACTTC
TRBV7-6,-,-,TRBJ2-1,CASSLGGRRGEQFF,TGTGCCAGCAGCTTAGGTGGGAGAAGAGGTGAGCAGTTCTTC
TRBV3-1,many,-,TRBJ1-2,CASSQGGRGGYTF,TGTGCCAGCAGCCAAGGCGGGCGAGGTGGCTACACCTTC
TRBV28,-,TRBD2,TRBJ2-1,CASTRLAGGRGHNEQFF,TGTGCCAGCACGCGACTAGCGGGGGGTAGAGGGCACAATGAGCAGTTCTTC
TRBV7-9,many,TRBD1,TRBJ2-3,CASSGWDRGTDTQYF,TGTGCCAGCAGCGGTTGGGACAGGGGCACAGATACGCAGTATTTT
TRBV7-2,many,-,TRBJ2-5,CASSFRHQETQYF,TGTGCCAGCAGCTTCCGGCATCAAGAGACCCAGTACTTC
TRBV5-1,many,TRBD1,TRBJ1-1,CASSLGAGGQTEAFF,TGCGCCAGCAGCTTGGGGGCAGGGGGCCAGACTGAAGCTTTCTTT
TRBV12-3/TRBV12-4,many,-,TRBJ2-7,CASSFNPDSYEQYF,TGTGCCAGCAGTTTTAACCCGGACAGCTACGAGCAGTACTTC
TRBV10-2,few,TRBD1,TRBJ1-1,CASSGQGFTEAFF,TGCGCCAGCAGTGGACAGGGGTTCACTGAAGCTTTCTTT
TRBV21-1,many,-,TRBJ1-4,CATDRGREKLFF,TGTGCCACCGACAGGGGGCGTGAAAAACTGTTTTTT
TRBV4-3,-,-,TRBJ2-1,CASSPDFPGSSYNEQFF,TGCGCCAGCAGCCCTGATTTCCCAGGCAGCTCCTACAATGAGCAGTTCTTC
TRBV15,many,-,TRBJ2-5,CATSMGFKETQYF,TGTGCCACCAGCATGGGATTCAAAGAGACCCAGTACTTC
TRBV11-2,many,TRBD2,TRBJ2-1,CASSRLAGGPNEQFF,TGTGCCAGCAGCCGACTAGCGGGGGGTCCCAATGAGCAGTTCTTC
TRBV19,few,-,TRBJ2-5,CASKGEVAEETQYF,TGTGCCAGTAAGGGCGAGGTGGCCGAAGAGACCCAGTACTTC
TRBV27,few,TRBD2,TRBJ2-3,CASKRTSPDTQYF,TGTGCCAGCAAAAGGACTAGCCCAGATACGCAGTATTTT
TRBV4-1,few,-,TRBJ1-5,CASSQIFSRRNQPQHF,TGCGCCAGCAGCCAAATCTTTTCTAGGCGGAATCAGCCCCAGCATTTT
TRBV9,-,-,TRBJ2-5,CASSVADGEETQYF,TGTGCCAGCAGCGTAGCTGACGGGGAGGAGACCCAGTACTTC
TRBV20-1,many,-,TRBJ2-7,CSASSRTYEQYF,TGCAGTGCTAGCTCTCGAACCTACGAGCAGTACTTC
TRBV29-1,many,-,TRBJ1-1,CSVGGLRLRPEAFF,TGCAGCGTTGGGGGTTTGCGGTTACGTCCTGAAGCTTTCTTT
TRBV7-9,many,-,TRBJ2-2,CASSLRTNTGELFF,TGTGCCAGCAGCTTAAGGACGAACACCGGGGAGCTGTTTTTT
TRBV13,many,TRBD2,TRBJ2-3,CASSPQLAGVLSTDTQYF,TGTGCCAGCAGCCCACAACTAGCGGGGGTTCTATCCACAGATACGCAGTATTTT
TRBV10-3,many,-,TRBJ1-1,CAIGGHMNTEAFF,TGTGCCATCGGGGGACATATGAACACTGAAGCTTTCTTT
TRBV10-3,many,TRBD1,TRBJ2-7,CAIREGQGFGEQYF,TGTGCCATCAGGGAGGGACAGGGGTTCGGCGAGCAGTACTTC
TRBV24-1,many,-,TRBJ2-4,CATSDYRGIQYF,TGTGCCACCAGTGATTATCGGGGCATTCAGTACTTC
TRBV7-2,many,-,TRBJ2-3,CASSLGQLETDTQYF,TGTGCCAGCAGCTTAGGACAGCTAGAGACAGATACGCAGTATTTT
TRBV6-5,few,TRBD2,TRBJ2-5,CASSQPAGGYQETQYF,TGTGCCAGCAGTCAACCAGCGGGGGGGTACCAAGAGACCCAGTACTTC
TRBV5-1,-,TRBD2,TRBJ2-5,CASSFSVAGAQETQYF,TGCGCCAGCAGCTTCTCGGTAGCGGGGGCTCAAGAGACCCAGTACTTC
TRBV5-4,many,TRBD2,TRBJ2-5,CASSPTGTRTQETQYF,TGTGCCAGCAGCCCCACCGGGACTAGGACCCAAGAGACCCAGTACTTC
TRBV7-9,few,TRBD1,TRBJ1-4,CASSLPGQSNEKLFF,TGTGCCAGCAGCTTACCGGGACAGAGTAATGAAAAACTGTTTTTT